This T cell receptor beta chain was sequenced for a study of shared clonotypes between healthy human individuals. For the study at large: Donors were a couple of women and a few men aged 18 to 49. Study-wide results and limits: Larger richness was generally estimated for naive than memory subsets.

On this clone: Its antigen is not known.

The assay was immunoSEQ multiplex PCR, and TCRdb's table has in-frame clones only and misses some. The sample yields over 850,000 clones, 75% to 85% seen once. Sequenced sample: memory CD4+ T cells from PBMCs. Noted subset: CD45RA-negative fraction. The receptor comes from a man aged 18 to 30 in good health. Some clones in this sample may be carry-over from other donors' samples.

This chain's CDR3 is CASSDPASGRYEQYF. CDR3 DNA sequence: TGTGCCAGCAGTGACCCGGCTAGCGGGAGATACGAGCAGTACTTC. The chain has TRBV25-1 and TRBJ2-7, with 10 bases identical to TRBD2. The V segment lost 3 bases and the J segment 4 bases; nucleotides outside the gene matches: 6. The CDR3 consists of 15 residues. Germline loops: CDR1 MGHDK, CDR2 SYGVNS.